A single sample is the source of the 11 T cell receptor beta chains below, sequenced in a study of CD8 T cells in Susac syndrome. An amount of RNA that ranged from roughly 0.45 to 1 ug was reverse transcribed with random hexamers. MiXCR, applied by TCRdb to the immunoSEQ multiplex PCR reads, yields one record per CDR3 protein. The sample lists 200,000 or so distinct CDR3 sequences; around 95% were seen once. Sequenced: CD4+ T cells from PBMCs. These receptors all come from a human donor with multiple sclerosis.

CDR3 amino acids: CSERVAGTQYF. As DNA, the CDR3 is TGCAGTGAGCGGGTGGCAGGTACGCAGTATTTT. The rearrangement joins TRBV20-1 to TRBJ2-3; TRBD2 might be the D (6 bases). The CDR3 covers 11 residues. The V gene lost 7 bases and the J gene lost 8 bases, with 13 bases spanning the gap. In germline, CDR1 is DFQATT, CDR2 SNEGSKA (reference sequence).

The chain employs TRBV27 and TRBJ1-4; D is perhaps TRBD1 (6 bases). Trimming stripped 6 bases from V and 8 bases from J, with 25 bases between. This CDR3 has 17 residues. Per the germline V gene, CDR1 is MNHEY and CDR2 is SMNVEV (reference sequence). CDR3 in DNA: TGTGCCAGCAGGCCGCGGGGGCCGGGGGGGATTCACGAAAAACTGTTTTTT. As protein: CASRPRGPGGIHEKLFF.

The gene calls are TRBV7-3 and TRBJ2-1, with 13 bases matching TRBD2. CDR1 and CDR2 (germline): SGHTA, FQGTGA. The junction had 4 bases not matched to a gene; V was cut back by 2 bases and J by 9 bases. This CDR3 is 15 amino acids long. The CDR3 nucleotides are TGTGCCAGCAGCTTAGAAGGGACTAGCGGGGTTGAGCAGTTCTTC. It is translated as CASSLEGTSGVEQFF.

The rearrangement uses TRBV14 and TRBJ2-1; TRBD2 matches at 9 bases. V lost 5 bases and J lost 4; bases outside the gene matches: 6. The germline gives CDR1 SGHDN, CDR2 FVKESK. This CDR3 comprises 15 residues. CDR3 sequence reads: CASSEPRGGYNEQFF. The CDR3 DNA sequence: TGTGCCAGCAGCGAACCGCGGGGGGGATACAATGAGCAGTTCTTC. Combining the CDR3 with reference TRBV14 and TRBJ2-1 gives the whole variable domain EAGVTQFPSHSVIEKGQTVTLRCDPISGHDNLYWYRRVMGKEIKFLLHFVKESKQDESGMPNNRFLAERTGGTYSTLKVQPAELEDSGVYFCASSEPRGGYNEQFFGPGTRLTVL.

This chain joins TRBV7-9 and TRBJ2-5; D is tentatively TRBD1 or TRBD2 (6 bases each). V was cut by 7 bases and J by 0 bases, with 15 bases left in between. The germline V gene has CDR1 SEHNR and CDR2 FQNEAQ (reference sequence). This CDR3 spans 15 amino acids. CDR3 coding DNA: TGTGCCAGCAACACGCAAGGGGGGAACCAAGAGACCCAGTACTTC. It codes for CASNTQGGNQETQYF.

This sequence joins TRBV30 and TRBJ1-6; maybe TRBD1 (6 bases). Germline values: CDR1 GTSNPN, CDR2 SVGIG (reference sequence). The CDR3 runs 14 residues. V lost 2 bases and J 7 bases, leaving 12 bases between the germline ends. Here the CDR3 reads CAWSTGGRNSPLHF. CDR3 DNA: TGTGCCTGGAGTACGGGGGGCAGAAATTCACCCCTCCACTTT.

The CDR3 protein is CASGDRSNQETQYF. Here the CDR3 DNA reads TGCGCCAGCGGCGACAGGTCGAACCAAGAGACCCAGTACTTC. This chain links TRBV5-1 with TRBJ2-5; D may be TRBD1 (6 bases). From germline, CDR1 is SGHRS and CDR2 YFSETQ. The length of the CDR3 is 14 residues. Trimming took off 7 bases at V and 0 bases at J, with 13 bases between the two ends.

The sample holds one count of this clonotype. The chain uses TRBV4-2 and TRBJ1-4; the D is unclear. The CDR3 contains 14 residues. V lost 3 bases and J 4 bases, leaving 9 bases between the germline ends. Germline lookup yields CDR1 LGHNA and CDR2 YNFKEQ. The CDR3 bases are TGTGCCAGCAGCCAGCCGGAACTTAATGAAAAACTGTTTTTT. Its translation is CASSQPELNEKLFF.

This chain joins TRBV29-1 and TRBJ2-1; perhaps D is TRBD1 or TRBD2 (5 bases each). This CDR3 is built from 16 residues. Trimming took off 4 bases at V and 0 bases at J, with 16 bases between the two ends. Germline V gene sequence: CDR1 SQVTM, CDR2 ANQGSEA. The CDR3 region has the DNA TGCAGCGTTGGGGGGACCAACTTTATCTCCTACAATGAGCAGTTCTTC. Translation gives CSVGGTNFISYNEQFF.

The chain employs TRBV7-9 and TRBJ1-4; 8 nucleotides agree with TRBD1. The V gene's germline CDR1 is SEHNR and CDR2 FQNEAQ (reference sequence). The V segment lost 5 bases and the J segment 8 bases; nucleotides outside the gene matches: 10. CDR3 length equals 15 residues. For the CDR3, the DNA is TGTGCCAGCAGCGCGATACAGGGGGGTCTGGAAAAACTGTTTTTT. Its translation is CASSAIQGGLEKLFF.

V usage is TRBV11-2 and J usage is TRBJ2-7; D gene uncertain. The CDR3 has 14 residues. Germline V lookup: CDR1 SGHAT, CDR2 FQNNGV. The germline V and J ends were trimmed by 4 bases and 0 bases, with 10 bases remaining between them. The CDR3 sequence is CASSSSPGSYEQYF. CDR3 nucleotide sequence: TGTGCCAGCAGCTCAAGCCCAGGCTCCTACGAGCAGTACTTC.